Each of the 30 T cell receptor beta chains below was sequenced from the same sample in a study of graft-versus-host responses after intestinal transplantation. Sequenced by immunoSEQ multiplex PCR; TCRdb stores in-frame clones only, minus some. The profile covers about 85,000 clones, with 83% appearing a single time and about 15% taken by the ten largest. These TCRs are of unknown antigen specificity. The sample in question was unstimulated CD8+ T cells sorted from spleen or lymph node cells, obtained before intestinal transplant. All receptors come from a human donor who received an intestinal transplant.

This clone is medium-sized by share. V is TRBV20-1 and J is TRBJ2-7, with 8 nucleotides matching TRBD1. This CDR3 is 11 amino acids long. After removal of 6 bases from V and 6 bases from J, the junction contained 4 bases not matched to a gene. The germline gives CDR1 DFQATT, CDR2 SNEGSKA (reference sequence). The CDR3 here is CSALTGGEQYF. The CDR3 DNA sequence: TGCAGTGCCCTTACAGGGGGCGAGCAGTACTTC.

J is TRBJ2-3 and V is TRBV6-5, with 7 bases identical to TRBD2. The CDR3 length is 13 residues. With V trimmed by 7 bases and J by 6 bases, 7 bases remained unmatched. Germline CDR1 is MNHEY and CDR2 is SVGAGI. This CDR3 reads CASTLGEGDTQYF. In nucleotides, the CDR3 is TGTGCCAGCACCTTAGGGGAGGGCGATACGCAGTATTTT.

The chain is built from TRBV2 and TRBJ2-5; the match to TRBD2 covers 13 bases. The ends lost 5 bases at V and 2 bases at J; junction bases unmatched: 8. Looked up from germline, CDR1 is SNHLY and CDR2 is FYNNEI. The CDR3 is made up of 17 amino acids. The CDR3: CASSYGLAGAPQETQYF. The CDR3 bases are TGTGCCAGCAGTTACGGACTAGCGGGGGCCCCACAAGAGACCCAGTACTTC.

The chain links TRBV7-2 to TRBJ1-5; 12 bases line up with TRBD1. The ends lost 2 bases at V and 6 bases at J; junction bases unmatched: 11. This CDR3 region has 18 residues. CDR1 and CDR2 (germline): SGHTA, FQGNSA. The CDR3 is CASSLWDRGLNLGQPQHF. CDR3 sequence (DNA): TGTGCCAGCAGCTTATGGGACAGGGGGCTTAATTTAGGTCAGCCCCAGCATTTT.

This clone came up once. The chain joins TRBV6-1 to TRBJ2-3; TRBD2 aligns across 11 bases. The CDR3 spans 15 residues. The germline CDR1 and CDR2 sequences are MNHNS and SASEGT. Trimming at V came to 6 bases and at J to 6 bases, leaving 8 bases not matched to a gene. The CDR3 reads CASRKTSGMGDTQYF. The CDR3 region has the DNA TGTGCCAGCAGGAAGACTAGCGGGATGGGGGATACGCAGTATTTT.

This CDR3 reads CASSQVRGNEQFF. CDR3 in DNA: TGCGCCAGCAGCCAAGTTCGAGGAAATGAGCAGTTCTTC. The chain links TRBV4-1 to TRBJ2-1; D gene unclear. Per germline, CDR1 MGHRA and CDR2 YSYEKL. This CDR3 is 13 amino acids long. V was clipped by 1 base and J by 7 bases, with 8 bases between them.

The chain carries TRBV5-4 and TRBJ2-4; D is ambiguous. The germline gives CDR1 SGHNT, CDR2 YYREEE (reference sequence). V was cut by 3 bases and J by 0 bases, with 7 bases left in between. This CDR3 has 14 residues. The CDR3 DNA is TGTGCCAGCAGCTCCCCTTTAGCCAAAAACATTCAGTACTTC. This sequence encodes CASSSPLAKNIQYF.

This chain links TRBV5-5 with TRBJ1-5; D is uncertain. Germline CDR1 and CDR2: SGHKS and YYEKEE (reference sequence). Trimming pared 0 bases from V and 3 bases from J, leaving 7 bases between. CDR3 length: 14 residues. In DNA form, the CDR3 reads TGTGCCAGCAGCTTGGAGTGGTTCAATCAGCCCCAGCATTTT. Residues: CASSLEWFNQPQHF.

The CDR3 sequence is CASSQGTVYTGELFF. CDR3 nucleotide sequence: TGCGCCAGCAGCCAAGGCACAGTCTACACCGGGGAGCTGTTTTTT. The V gene is TRBV4-1, the J gene TRBJ2-2, with D unresolved. This CDR3 has 15 amino acids. Germline V lookup: CDR1 MGHRA, CDR2 YSYEKL. V lost 1 base, J lost 3 bases, and 9 bases lay in between.

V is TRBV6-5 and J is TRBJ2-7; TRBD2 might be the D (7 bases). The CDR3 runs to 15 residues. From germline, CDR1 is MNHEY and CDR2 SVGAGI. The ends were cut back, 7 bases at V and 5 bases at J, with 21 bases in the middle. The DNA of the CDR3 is TGTGCCAGCAAACCCCTTAGTGGGGGGGCGGACGAGCAGTACTTC. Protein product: CASKPLSGGADEQYF.

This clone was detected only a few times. The CDR3 DNA sequence: TGTGCCAGCAGTTACGGACAGGGCGCCTACAATGAGCAGTTCTTC. Its protein is CASSYGQGAYNEQFF. V usage is TRBV6-5 and J usage is TRBJ2-1, with 8 bases aligning to TRBD1. The J segment lost 2 bases and the V segment lost 2 bases, leaving 2 bases of the junction unmatched. Germline loops: CDR1 MNHEY, CDR2 SVGAGI. CDR3 size: 15 residues.

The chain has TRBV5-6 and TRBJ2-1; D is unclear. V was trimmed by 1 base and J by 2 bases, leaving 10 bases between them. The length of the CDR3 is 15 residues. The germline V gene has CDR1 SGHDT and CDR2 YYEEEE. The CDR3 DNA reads TGTGCCAGCAGCTTGTCATACAGAACCTACAATGAGCAGTTCTTC. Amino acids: CASSLSYRTYNEQFF.

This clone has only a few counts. CDR3 nucleotide sequence: TGTGCCAGCAGTGAATTTATTACGGGGGGAAACACTGAAGCTTTCTTT. Amino acids: CASSEFITGGNTEAFF. The chain recombines TRBV6-1 with TRBJ1-1, with D perhaps matching TRBD1 (5 bases). V was cut by 2 bases and J by 2 bases, with 15 bases left in between. This CDR3 has 16 residues. Germline V CDR1 and CDR2: MNHNS, SASEGT.

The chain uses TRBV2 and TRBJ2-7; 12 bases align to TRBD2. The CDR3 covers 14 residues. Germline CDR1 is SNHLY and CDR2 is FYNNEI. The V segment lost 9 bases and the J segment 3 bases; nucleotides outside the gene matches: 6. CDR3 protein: CASKWTSGDYEQYF. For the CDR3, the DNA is TGTGCCAGTAAATGGACTAGCGGGGACTACGAGCAGTACTTC.

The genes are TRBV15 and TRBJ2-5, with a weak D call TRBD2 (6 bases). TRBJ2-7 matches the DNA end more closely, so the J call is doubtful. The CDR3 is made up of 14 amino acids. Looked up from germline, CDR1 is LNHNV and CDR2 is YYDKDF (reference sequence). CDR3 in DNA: TGTGCCACCAGCAGAGGGGGAGGATCCTACGAGCAGTACTTC. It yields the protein CATSRGGGSYEQYF.

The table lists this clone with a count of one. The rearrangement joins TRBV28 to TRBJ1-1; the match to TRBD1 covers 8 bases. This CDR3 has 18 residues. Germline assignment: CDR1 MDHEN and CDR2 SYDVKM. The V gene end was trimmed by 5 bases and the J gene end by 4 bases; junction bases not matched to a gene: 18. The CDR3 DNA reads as TGTGCCAGCAGTGCTGACAGGGGACTTTACGGTAGTGGCACTGAAGCTTTCTTT. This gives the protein CASSADRGLYGSGTEAFF.

The CDR3 region is CASGRKTGYNEQFF. In DNA form, the CDR3 reads TGCGCCAGCGGCAGAAAGACAGGGTACAATGAGCAGTTCTTC. The V gene is TRBV5-1, the J gene TRBJ2-1; 7 bases are shared with TRBD1. The CDR3 sequence is 14 residues long. Trimming cost V 7 bases and J 4 bases; bases outside gene matches: 8. From germline, CDR1 is SGHRS and CDR2 YFSETQ.

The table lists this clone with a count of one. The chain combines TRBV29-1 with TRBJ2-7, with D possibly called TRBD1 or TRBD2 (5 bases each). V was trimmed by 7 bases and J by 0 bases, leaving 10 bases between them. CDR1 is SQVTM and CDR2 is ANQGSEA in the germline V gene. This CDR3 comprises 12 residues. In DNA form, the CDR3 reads TGCAGCGGAGGGGACCCCTCCTACGAGCAGTACTTC. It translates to CSGGDPSYEQYF.

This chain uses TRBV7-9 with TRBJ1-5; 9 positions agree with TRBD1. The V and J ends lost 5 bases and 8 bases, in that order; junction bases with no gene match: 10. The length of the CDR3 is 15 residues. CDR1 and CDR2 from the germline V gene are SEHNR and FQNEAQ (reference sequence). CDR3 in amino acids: CASSLGTGIIEPQHF. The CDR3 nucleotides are TGTGCCAGCAGCCTTGGGACAGGGATAATTGAGCCCCAGCATTTT.

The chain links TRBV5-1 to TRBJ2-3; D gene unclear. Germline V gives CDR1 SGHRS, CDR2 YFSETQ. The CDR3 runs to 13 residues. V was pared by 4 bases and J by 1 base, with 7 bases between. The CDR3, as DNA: TGCGCCAGCAGCACCGATCGCACAGATACGCAGTATTTT. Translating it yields CASSTDRTDTQYF.

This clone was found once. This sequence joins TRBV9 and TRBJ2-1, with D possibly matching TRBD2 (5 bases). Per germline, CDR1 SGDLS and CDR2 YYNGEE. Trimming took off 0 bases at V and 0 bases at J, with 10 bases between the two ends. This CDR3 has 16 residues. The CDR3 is CASSVGSGSSYNEQFF. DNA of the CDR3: TGTGCCAGCAGCGTAGGGTCGGGGAGCTCCTACAATGAGCAGTTCTTC.

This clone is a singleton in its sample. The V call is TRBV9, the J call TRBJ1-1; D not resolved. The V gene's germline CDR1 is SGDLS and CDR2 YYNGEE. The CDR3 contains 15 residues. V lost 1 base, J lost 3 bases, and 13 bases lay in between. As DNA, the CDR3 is TGTGCCAGCAGCGTACTATCTGTAGAGTACACTGAAGCTTTCTTT. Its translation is CASSVLSVEYTEAFF.

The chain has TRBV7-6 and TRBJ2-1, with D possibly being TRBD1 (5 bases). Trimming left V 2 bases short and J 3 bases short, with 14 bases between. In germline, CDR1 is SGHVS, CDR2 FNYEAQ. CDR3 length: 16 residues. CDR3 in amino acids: CASSLYGWGFYNEQFF. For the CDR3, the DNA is TGTGCCAGCAGCTTATATGGCTGGGGCTTCTACAATGAGCAGTTCTTC.

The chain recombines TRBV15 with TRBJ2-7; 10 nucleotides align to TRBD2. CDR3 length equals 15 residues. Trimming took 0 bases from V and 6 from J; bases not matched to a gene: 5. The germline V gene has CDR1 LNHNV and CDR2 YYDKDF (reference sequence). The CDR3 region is CATSREASGSGEQYF. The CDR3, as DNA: TGTGCCACCAGCAGAGAGGCTAGCGGGAGCGGCGAGCAGTACTTC.

Written as DNA, the CDR3 is TGCACCAGCAGCCAAGAAGAGACCCAGTACTTC. This encodes CTSSQEETQYF. The chain combines TRBV1 with TRBJ2-5. TRBV1 is an annotated pseudogene. The CDR3 is 11 residues long.

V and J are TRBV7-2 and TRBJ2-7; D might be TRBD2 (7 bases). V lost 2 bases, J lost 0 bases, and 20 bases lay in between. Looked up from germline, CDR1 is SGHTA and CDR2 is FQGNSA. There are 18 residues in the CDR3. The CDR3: CASSLRGGGDTFSYEQYF. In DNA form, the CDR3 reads TGTGCCAGCAGCTTAAGGGGGGGCGGAGATACTTTCTCCTACGAGCAGTACTTC. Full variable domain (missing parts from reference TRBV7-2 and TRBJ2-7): GAGVSQSPSNKVTEKGKDVELRCDPISGHTALYWYRQSLGQGLEFLIYFQGNSAPDKSGLPSDRFSAERTGGSVSTLTIQRTQQEDSAVYLCASSLRGGGDTFSYEQYFGPGTRLTVT.

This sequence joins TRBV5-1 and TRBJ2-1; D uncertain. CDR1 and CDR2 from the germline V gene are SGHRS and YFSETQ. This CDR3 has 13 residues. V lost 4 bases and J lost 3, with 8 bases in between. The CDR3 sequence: CASSPGLYNEQFF. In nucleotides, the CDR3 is TGCGCCAGCAGCCCGGGCCTCTACAATGAGCAGTTCTTC.

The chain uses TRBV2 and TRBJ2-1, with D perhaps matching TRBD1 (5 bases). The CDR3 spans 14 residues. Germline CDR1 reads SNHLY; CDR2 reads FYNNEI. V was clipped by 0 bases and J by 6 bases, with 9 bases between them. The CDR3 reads CASSEAGASNEQFF. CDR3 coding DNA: TGTGCCAGCAGTGAAGCAGGGGCGTCCAATGAGCAGTTCTTC.

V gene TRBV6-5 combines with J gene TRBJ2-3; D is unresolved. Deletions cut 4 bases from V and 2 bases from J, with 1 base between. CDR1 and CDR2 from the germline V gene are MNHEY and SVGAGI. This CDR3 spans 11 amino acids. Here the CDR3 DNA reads TGTGCCAGCAGTTCCACAGATACGCAGTATTTT. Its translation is CASSSTDTQYF.

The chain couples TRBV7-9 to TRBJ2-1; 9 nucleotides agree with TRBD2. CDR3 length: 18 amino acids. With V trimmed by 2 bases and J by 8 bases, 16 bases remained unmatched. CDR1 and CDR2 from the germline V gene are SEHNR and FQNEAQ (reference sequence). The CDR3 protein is CASSLWYWLAGYGYEQFF. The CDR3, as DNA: TGTGCCAGCAGCTTATGGTATTGGCTAGCGGGGTATGGCTATGAGCAGTTCTTC. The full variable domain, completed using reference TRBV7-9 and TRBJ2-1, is DTGVSQNPRHKITKRGQNVTFRCDPISEHNRLYWYRQTLGQGPEFLTYFQNEAQLEKSRLLSDRFSAERPKGSFSTLEIQRTEQGDSAMYLCASSLWYWLAGYGYEQFFGPGTRLTVL.